The sequence of this TCR beta chain was determined in a study of cytomegalovirus exposure and HLA in healthy donors. General observations from the study: Earlier analysis yielded a pattern in which most TCR beta V segments were productive about 87% or about 30% of the time. The listing of about 150 TCR beta chains classed them as cytomegalovirus-associated. One later analysis reportedly identified an Asian-associated ancestry cluster that showed fewer N-insertions than the roughly 600-donor mean. Specificity of a few CMV-associated chains for CMV antigens was verified in vitro.

V shed 7 bases and J shed 5 bases, with 14 bases lying between them. The CDR3 spans 13 residues. In germline, CDR1 is LNHDA, CDR2 SQIVND (reference sequence). PCR was performed using 60 Vbeta and 13 Jbeta primers. Sequencing was performed with immunoSEQ multiplex PCR; in TCRdb, only in-frame clones are kept and a portion is missing. The sample has more than 150,000 clones, around four fifths seen once; the top ten hold 1%. This clone was detected only once. What it recognizes is unknown. The material sequenced was PBMCs. The chain couples TRBV19 to TRBJ1-2; D perhaps matches TRBD1 (6 bases). The sequence derives from a woman in her forties or fifties in good health and CMV-seropositive. The CDR3, as DNA: TGTGCCAGTAACACAGGGCCTCGGTATGGCTACACCTTC. Amino acids: CASNTGPRYGYTF.